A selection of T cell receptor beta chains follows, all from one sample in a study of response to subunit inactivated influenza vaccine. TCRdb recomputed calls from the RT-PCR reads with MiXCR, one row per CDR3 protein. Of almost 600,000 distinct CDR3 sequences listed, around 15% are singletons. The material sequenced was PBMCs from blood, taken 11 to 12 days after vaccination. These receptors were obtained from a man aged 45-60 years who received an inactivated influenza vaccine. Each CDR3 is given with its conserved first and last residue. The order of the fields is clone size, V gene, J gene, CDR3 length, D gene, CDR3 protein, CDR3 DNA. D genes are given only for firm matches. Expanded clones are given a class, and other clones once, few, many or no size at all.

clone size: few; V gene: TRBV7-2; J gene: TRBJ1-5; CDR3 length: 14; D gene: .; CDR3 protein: CASSLAASNQPQHF; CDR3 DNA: TGTGCCAGCAGCTTAGCGGCTTCCAATCAGCCCCAGCATTTT
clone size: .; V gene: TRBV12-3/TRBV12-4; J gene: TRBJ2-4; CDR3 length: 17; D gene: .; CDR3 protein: CASSLGFDRLAKNIQYF; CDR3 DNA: TGTGCCAGCAGTTTAGGGTTTGACAGATTAGCCAAAAACATTCAGTACTTC
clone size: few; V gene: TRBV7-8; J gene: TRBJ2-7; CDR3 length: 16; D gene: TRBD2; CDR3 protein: CASSLGGLGGRNEQYF; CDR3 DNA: TGTGCCAGCAGCTTAGGGGGACTAGGAGGCAGGAACGAGCAGTACTTC
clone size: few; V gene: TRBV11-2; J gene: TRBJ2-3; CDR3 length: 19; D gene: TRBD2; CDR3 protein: CASSLWALGLAGTTDTQYF; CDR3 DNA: TGTGCCAGCAGCTTATGGGCGTTGGGACTAGCGGGGACCACAGATACGCAGTATTTT
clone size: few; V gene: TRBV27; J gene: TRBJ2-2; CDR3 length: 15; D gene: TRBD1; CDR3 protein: CASSADRVHTGELFF; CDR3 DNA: TGTGCCAGCAGTGCAGACAGGGTCCACACCGGGGAGCTGTTTTTT
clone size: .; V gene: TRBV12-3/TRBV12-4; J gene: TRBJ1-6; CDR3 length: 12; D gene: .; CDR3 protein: CASSFQGSPLHF; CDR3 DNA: TGTGCCAGCAGTTTCCAGGGTTCACCCCTCCACTTT
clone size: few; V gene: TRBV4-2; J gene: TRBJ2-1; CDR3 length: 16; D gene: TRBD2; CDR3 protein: CASSQTFGTSFNEQFF; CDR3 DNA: TGTGCCAGCAGCCAAACATTCGGGACTAGCTTTAATGAGCAGTTCTTC
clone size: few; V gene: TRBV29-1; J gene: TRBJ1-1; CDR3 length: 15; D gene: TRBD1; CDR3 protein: CSVEEQGGWNTEAFF; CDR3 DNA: TGCAGCGTTGAAGAACAGGGGGGGTGGAACACTGAAGCTTTCTTT
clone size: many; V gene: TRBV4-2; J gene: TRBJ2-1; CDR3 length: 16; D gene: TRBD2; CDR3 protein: CASSHFGGEIYNEQFF; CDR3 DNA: TGTGCCAGCAGCCACTTTGGGGGGGAGATCTACAATGAGCAGTTCTTC
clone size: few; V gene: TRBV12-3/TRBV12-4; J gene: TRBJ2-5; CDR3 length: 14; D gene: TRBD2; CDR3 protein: CASRAGGPGETQYF; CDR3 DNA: TGTGCCAGCCGGGCGGGGGGGCCGGGTGAGACCCAGTACTTC
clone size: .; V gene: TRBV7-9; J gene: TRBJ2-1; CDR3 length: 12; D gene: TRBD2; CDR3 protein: CASSWGRGEQFF; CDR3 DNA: TGTGCCAGCAGCTGGGGGAGGGGTGAGCAGTTCTTC
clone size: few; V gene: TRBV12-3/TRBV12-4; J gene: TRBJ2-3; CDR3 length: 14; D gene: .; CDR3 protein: CASRKGPATDTQYF; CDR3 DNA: TGTGCCAGCAGAAAAGGACCTGCCACAGATACGCAGTATTTT
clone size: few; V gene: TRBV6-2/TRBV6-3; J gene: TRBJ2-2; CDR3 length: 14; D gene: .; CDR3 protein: CASSYDSPPGELFF; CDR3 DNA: TGTGCCAGCAGTTACGACAGCCCTCCCGGGGAGCTGTTTTTT